This TCR beta chain came from a study of blood T cells in healthy people across ages. A second roughly 7 to 12 cycle PCR used barcoded and J-beta primers. From each sample, at least 3 million paired-end reads containing CDR3 were obtained. TCRdb passed the 5' RACE reads through MiXCR, listing each CDR3 protein once. The sample lists about 1,800,000 distinct CDR3 sequences, 28% occurring once. Notes on the study in general: Per million T cells, TCR beta diversity dropped roughly linearly as age increased.

Details on this clonotype: Its antigen is unknown.

Sequences were obtained from blood. This TCR was recovered from a woman under 40 in good health.

The CDR3 bases are TGCAGTGCTAGGGCAGGGACTGGGGCCAACGTCCTGACTTTC. It encodes CSARAGTGANVLTF. V usage is TRBV20-1 and J usage is TRBJ2-6, with a possible D match to TRBD1 (5 bases). Germline V gene lookup returns CDR1 DFQATT and CDR2 SNEGSKA (reference sequence). This CDR3 spans 14 amino acids. V was shortened by 3 bases and J by 2 bases, with 8 bases between the two germline ends.